Listed here are 27 T cell receptor beta chains from one sample, sequenced in a study of blood T cell repertoires in COVID-19. Profiling relied on immunoSEQ multiplex PCR, and the TCRdb table lists in-frame clones only, not all of them. The table records about 84,000 clones, about 83% of them present only once. The sample consisted of peripheral blood. The source is a woman older than 75 with acute or convalescent COVID-19.

A few counts support this clone. CDR3 amino acids: CASSQGSGEETQYF. The CDR3 DNA sequence: TGTGCCAGCAGCCAAGGTTCTGGTGAGGAGACCCAGTACTTC. J is TRBJ2-5 and V is TRBV4-2; D is unclear. CDR3 length equals 14 residues. Trimming took 1 base from V and 5 from J, leaving 11 bases between them. The V gene's germline CDR1 is LGHNA and CDR2 YNFKEQ.

The chain recombines TRBV24-1 with TRBJ2-3, with D possibly matching TRBD2 (5 bases). The length of the CDR3 is 12 residues. CDR1 is KGHDR, CDR2 SFDVKD, per germline. V lost 4 bases and J lost 9, with 10 bases in between. DNA for the CDR3: TGTGCCACCAGTGAGGCTAGCATCACGCAGTATTTT. The encoded protein is CATSEASITQYF.

The rearrangement uses TRBV3-1 (or the pseudogene TRBV3-2) and TRBJ1-5, with 7 nucleotides matching TRBD1. Losses at the gene ends were 0 bases for V and 4 bases for J; bases not matched to a gene: 6. The CDR3 is 16 amino acids. The germline V gene has CDR1 LGHDT and CDR2 YNNKEL (reference sequence). The CDR3 loop is CASSQDPTGYNQPQHF. The CDR3 region has the DNA TGTGCCAGCAGCCAAGACCCGACAGGGTATAATCAGCCCCAGCATTTT.

The chain recombines TRBV24-1 with TRBJ2-1; 9 bases agree with TRBD2. V lost 3 bases, J lost 6 bases, and 5 bases stayed unmatched. This CDR3 contains 15 residues. Germline V gene data show CDR1 as KGHDR and CDR2 as SFDVKD. CDR3 loop: CATSDAGTSRNEQFF. The CDR3 DNA follows: TGTGCCACCAGTGATGCCGGGACTAGCCGCAATGAGCAGTTCTTC.

As DNA, the CDR3 is TGTGCCAGCGGGGCGGGAGGGCCTTTTGAGCAGTTCTTC. It specifies CASGAGGPFEQFF. The chain has TRBV12-3 or TRBV12-4 and TRBJ2-1; 9 nucleotides line up with TRBD2. The junction had 8 bases not matched to a gene; V was cut back by 8 bases and J by 9 bases. The CDR3 covers 13 residues.

The chain links TRBV12-3 or TRBV12-4 to TRBJ1-3, with TRBD1 as a possible D gene (6 bases). V dropped 3 bases and J dropped 10 bases, with 13 bases sitting between them. The CDR3 spans 13 residues. The CDR3 coding sequence is TGTGCCAGCAGTTTGGACAGCACGCAGACCATATATTTT. It is translated as CASSLDSTQTIYF.

The chain links TRBV18 to TRBJ2-3, with TRBD2 identical over 9 bases. Germline lookup yields CDR1 KGHSH and CDR2 LQKENI. The trim removed 2 bases at V and 4 bases at J, leaving 4 bases unmatched. The length of the CDR3 is 15 residues. CDR3 loop: CASSPMAGGPDTQYF. CDR3 nucleotides: TGTGCCAGCTCACCAATGGCGGGAGGGCCAGATACGCAGTATTTT.

This clone was observed once. The chain carries TRBV30 and TRBJ1-5, with TRBD1 matching over 7 bases. The CDR3 runs to 13 residues. Germline CDR1 reads GTSNPN; CDR2 reads SVGIG (reference sequence). The ends lost 0 bases at V and 7 bases at J; junction bases unmatched: 3. This CDR3 reads CAWSVQDRQPQHF. The CDR3 DNA reads TGTGCCTGGAGTGTACAGGACAGGCAGCCCCAGCATTTT.

The V and J genes are TRBV3-1 (or the pseudogene TRBV3-2) and TRBJ1-3; D is uncertain. The germline gives CDR1 LGHDT, CDR2 YNNKEL (reference sequence). The V end lost 0 bases, the J end lost 1 base, and 4 bases lay between the germline ends. CDR3 length: 14 residues. The CDR3 DNA is TGTGCCAGCAGCCAAGAAGCGTCTGGAAACACCATATATTTT. Residues: CASSQEASGNTIYF.

CDR3 region: CASSIQGRGNYGYTF. CDR3 bases: TGTGCCAGTAGTATACAGGGCAGGGGTAACTATGGCTACACCTTC. This sequence joins TRBV19 and TRBJ1-2, with D possibly TRBD1 on 6 matching bases. The CDR3 extends over 15 amino acids. CDR1 and CDR2 (germline): LNHDA, SQIVND (reference sequence). Trimming removed 2 bases from V and 1 base from J, with 11 bases in between.

CDR3 in amino acids: CATQPPGLDTQYF. CDR3 sequence (DNA): TGCGCCACCCAACCCCCAGGTCTAGATACGCAGTATTTT. V usage is TRBV10-1 and J usage is TRBJ2-3, with D unclear. The V gene's germline CDR1 is WNHNN and CDR2 SYGVQD (reference sequence). The V and J ends lost 10 bases and 5 bases respectively, with 16 bases between them. This CDR3 region has 13 residues.

V gene TRBV5-6 combines with J gene TRBJ2-7; TRBD1 aligns across 11 bases. The CDR3 runs to 15 residues. Germline V gives CDR1 SGHDT, CDR2 YYEEEE. After removal of 3 bases from V and 7 bases from J, the junction contained 9 bases not matched to a gene. CDR3: CASSSFGQGAGEQYF. The CDR3 DNA follows: TGTGCCAGCAGCTCGTTCGGACAGGGGGCTGGGGAGCAGTACTTC.

V and J are TRBV12-3 or TRBV12-4 and TRBJ1-2, with a possible D match to TRBD1 (6 bases). This CDR3 has 12 amino acids. V was clipped by 6 bases and J by 7 bases, with 12 bases between them. This chain's CDR3 is CASRAQGLGYTF. The CDR3 DNA sequence: TGTGCCAGCAGGGCACAGGGCCTTGGCTACACCTTC.

The chain carries TRBV21-1 and TRBJ1-6; the D call of TRBD1 is as the table states it, not checked on the DNA. TRBV21-1 is noted as a pseudogene. The CDR3 runs 17 residues. CDR3 amino acids: CASSKGTGPPYNSPLHF. In DNA, the CDR3 is TGTGCCAGCAGCAAAGGGACAGGGCCTCCCTATAATTCACCCCTCCACTTT.

The genes are TRBV10-3 and TRBJ2-1; possibly TRBD1 for D (5 bases). The CDR3 sequence is 13 residues long. In germline, CDR1 is ENHRY, CDR2 SYGVKD. Trimming stripped 3 bases from V and 9 bases from J, with 12 bases between. The CDR3, as DNA: TGTGCCATCAGTGAAGGGCAGGGTGGTGAGCAGTTCTTC. Translation gives CAISEGQGGEQFF.

The V call is TRBV5-1, the J call TRBJ2-2, with D possibly TRBD2 on 5 matching bases. The CDR3 has 15 amino acids. Trimming left V 4 bases short and J 3 bases short, with 13 bases between. CDR1 is SGHRS and CDR2 is YFSETQ in the germline V gene. The CDR3 sequence is CASSLSGLDTGELFF. Written as DNA, the CDR3 is TGCGCCAGCAGCCTGAGCGGACTGGACACCGGGGAGCTGTTTTTT. Drawing the rest from reference TRBV5-1 and TRBJ2-2, the complete variable domain is KAGVTQTPRYLIKTRGQQVTLSCSPISGHRSVSWYQQTPGQGLQFLFEYFSETQRNKGNFPGRFSGRQFSNSRSEMNVSTLELGDSALYLCASSLSGLDTGELFFGEGSRLTVL.

The chain couples TRBV6-5 to TRBJ2-7; the match to TRBD1 covers 8 bases. CDR1 and CDR2 (germline): MNHEY, SVGAGI. This CDR3 spans 14 amino acids. V lost 5 bases to trimming and J lost 7 bases; unmatched junction nucleotides: 10. The CDR3 DNA reads TGTGCCAGCAGTCGGACAGGGACTGCTTTAGAGCAGTACTTC. This sequence encodes CASSRTGTALEQYF.

V and J are TRBV2 and TRBJ2-5; D is unclear. The CDR3 is 12 residues long. CDR1 and CDR2 (germline): SNHLY, FYNNEI. V was trimmed by 8 bases and J by 4 bases, leaving 11 bases between them. The DNA of the CDR3 is TGTGCCAGCTCGCCCCACAGAGAGACCCAGTACTTC. Amino acids: CASSPHRETQYF. The full variable domain, rest sourced from reference TRBV2 and TRBJ2-5, is EPEVTQTPSHQVTQMGQEVILRCVPISNHLYFYWYRQILGQKVEFLVSFYNNEISEKSEIFDDQFSVERPDGSNFTLKIRSTKLEDSAMYFCASSPHRETQYFGPGTRLLVL.

The chain carries TRBV7-2 and TRBJ1-6, with TRBD1 as a possible D gene (6 bases). CDR3 length: 17 amino acids. Germline lookup yields CDR1 SGHTA and CDR2 FQGNSA. V was shortened by 5 bases and J by 5 bases, with 19 bases between the two germline ends. The chain's CDR3 is CASSTAYRTDDNSPLHF. CDR3 coding DNA: TGTGCCAGCAGCACCGCCTACAGGACAGACGATAATTCACCCCTCCACTTT.

The V and J genes are TRBV7-2 and TRBJ2-4; no clear D. Germline CDR1 is SGHTA and CDR2 is FQGNSA. This CDR3 is built from 14 residues. Trimming cost V 2 bases and J 9 bases, with 14 bases left between them. The CDR3 nucleotides read TGTGCCAGCAGCTTACGATTCTCGGGTAGCATTCAGTACTTC. Its translation is CASSLRFSGSIQYF.

V and J are TRBV4-2 and TRBJ2-5; TRBD2 aligns across 10 bases. From germline, CDR1 is LGHNA and CDR2 YNFKEQ. The CDR3 extends over 18 amino acids. The J segment lost 3 bases and the V segment lost 4 bases, leaving 14 bases of the junction unmatched. DNA for the CDR3: TGTGCCAGCAGCCTCCTACCCCGCCAGCGGGAGGGGGAAGAGACCCAGTACTTC. It is translated as CASSLLPRQREGEETQYF.

The chain employs TRBV4-2 and TRBJ2-1; 12 bases match TRBD2. Germline V gene data show CDR1 as LGHNA and CDR2 as YNFKEQ. The CDR3 extends over 15 amino acids. Trimming at V came to 11 bases and at J to 8 bases, leaving 13 bases not matched to a gene. The CDR3 nucleotides are TGTGCCTGCGGACTAGCGGGGAATATACGGCATGAGCAGTTCTTC. Translated: CACGLAGNIRHEQFF.

The chain couples TRBV11-3 to TRBJ1-1; 10 bases match TRBD1. The CDR3 contains 15 residues. Germline CDR1 and CDR2: SGHNT and YENEEA. The V and J ends lost 8 bases and 0 bases, in that order; junction bases with no gene match: 6. The CDR3 reads CASADRGRLNTEAFF. The DNA for the CDR3 is TGTGCCAGCGCCGACAGGGGGCGCCTGAACACTGAAGCTTTCTTT.

The table lists this clone with a count of one. The chain is built from TRBV5-4 and TRBJ2-3, with a tentative D call TRBD2 (5 bases). Germline CDR1 SGHNT, CDR2 YYREEE (reference sequence). With 8 bases removed from V and 1 base from J, the gap between germline ends came to 14 bases. CDR3 length: 14 residues. In DNA form, the CDR3 reads TGTGCCAGTAGGGTGGGAGTGGGCACAGATACGCAGTATTTT. Translating it yields CASRVGVGTDTQYF.

The rearrangement uses TRBV6-5 and TRBJ1-4; weak D call: TRBD1 (6 bases). Trimming left V 6 bases short and J 8 bases short, with 16 bases between. The CDR3 loop spans 14 amino acids. CDR1 and CDR2 (germline): MNHEY, SVGAGI. The CDR3 nucleotides read TGTGCCAGCAGCCGGACAGTCATAGGGGAAAAACTGTTTTTT. This codes for CASSRTVIGEKLFF.

The genes are TRBV29-1 and TRBJ1-2; possible D gene TRBD1, 6 bases. Trimming took 4 bases from V and 6 from J, leaving 9 bases between them. Per germline, CDR1 SQVTM and CDR2 ANQGSEA. The CDR3 covers 11 residues. The CDR3 loop reads CSVVRGDGYTF. The CDR3 region has the DNA TGCAGCGTTGTCAGGGGCGATGGCTACACCTTC.

The chain employs TRBV27 and TRBJ2-2, with a possible D match to TRBD1 (8 bases). Germline V gene data show CDR1 as MNHEY and CDR2 as SMNVEV (reference sequence). The CDR3 extends over 15 amino acids. V lost 5 bases and J lost 6, with 16 bases in between. The CDR3 spells CASSPQGAGAGELFF. Written as DNA, the CDR3 is TGTGCCAGCAGTCCTCAGGGGGCGGGGGCCGGGGAGCTGTTTTTT.